This TCR beta chain was recovered during a study of response to subunit inactivated influenza vaccine. General study results and limits: Each seasonal influenza vaccination recruits few new T cells, the authors suggested.

This clonotype appeared a few times. The antigen is undetermined. CDR3 length: 15 residues. With V trimmed by 1 base and J by 4 bases, 5 bases remained unmatched. In germline, CDR1 is SGHTA, CDR2 FQGNSA. TCRdb processed the RT-PCR reads anew with MiXCR; each CDR3 protein has one entry. The sample holds some 520,000 distinct CDR3 sequences, about 15% seen once. The clonotype comes from a man in his fifties or sixties who received an inactivated influenza vaccine. The material was CD4+ T cells sorted from PBMCs, obtained approximately 25 months after vaccination. The V gene is TRBV7-2, the J gene TRBJ2-7, with 9 nucleotides matching TRBD2. Written as DNA, the CDR3 is TGTGCCAGCAGCTTAGATCCTAGCGGGGTATACGAGCAGTACTTC. Amino acids: CASSLDPSGVYEQYF.